This T cell receptor (beta chain) derives from a study of T cell repertoires in cytomegalovirus infection. Germline CDR1 reads SGHAT; CDR2 reads FQNNGV. The CDR3 has 15 amino acids. Trimming removed 5 bases from V and 3 bases from J, with 16 bases in between. A note on this clonotype: Its antigen is not known.

TCRdb reprocessed the reads with MiXCR, giving one entry per CDR3 protein. Seen here are 550,000 to 700,000 distinct CDR3 sequences, almost 40% observed once, and the top ten hold around 50%. The receptor was derived from a human donor in good health (CMV status not recorded). Some clones in this sample may be carry-over from other donors' samples. V gene TRBV11-2 combines with J gene TRBJ1-1; D remains ambiguous. This sample comprised cultured PBMCs, obtained from culture after CMV antigen stimulation. The CDR3 DNA reads TGTGCCAGCAGCCGTACCGGGCCCTCTCACACTGAAGCTTTCTTT. This translates into CASSRTGPSHTEAFF. Full variable domain (outside the CDR3, taken from reference TRBV11-2 and TRBJ1-1): EAGVAQSPRYKIIEKRQSVAFWCNPISGHATLYWYQQILGQGPKLLIQFQNNGVVDDSQLPKDRFSAERLKGVDSTLKIQPAKLEDSAVYLCASSRTGPSHTEAFFGQGTRLTVV.